This T cell receptor beta chain was retrieved from a study of T cells in Graves' hyperthyroidism and ophthalmopathy. In its sample, this clonotype was seen a few times. The source material, RNA transcripts, was used to amplify TCR beta CDR3 regions. The TCR CDR3 was amplified in a first-round RT-PCR using the HTBI primer set. MiXCR, run by TCRdb on the multiplex PCR reads, gives a single entry per CDR3 protein. The data show roughly 290,000 distinct CDR3 sequences, approximately 17% seen once. The germline V and J ends were trimmed by 0 bases and 11 bases, with 22 bases remaining between them. The CDR3 loop spans 15 amino acids. Germline V gives CDR1 DFQATT, CDR2 SNEGSKA (reference sequence).

The chain uses TRBV20-1 and TRBJ1-2; D is perhaps TRBD1 (6 bases). The sequenced sample consisted of blood. The source of this sequence is a woman aged 55 to 70 with Graves' ophthalmopathy. The CDR3 region has the DNA TGCAGTGCTAGAGATTTCCTGAGACTGCAGGGGAGGTACACCTTC. Protein sequence: CSARDFLRLQGRYTF.